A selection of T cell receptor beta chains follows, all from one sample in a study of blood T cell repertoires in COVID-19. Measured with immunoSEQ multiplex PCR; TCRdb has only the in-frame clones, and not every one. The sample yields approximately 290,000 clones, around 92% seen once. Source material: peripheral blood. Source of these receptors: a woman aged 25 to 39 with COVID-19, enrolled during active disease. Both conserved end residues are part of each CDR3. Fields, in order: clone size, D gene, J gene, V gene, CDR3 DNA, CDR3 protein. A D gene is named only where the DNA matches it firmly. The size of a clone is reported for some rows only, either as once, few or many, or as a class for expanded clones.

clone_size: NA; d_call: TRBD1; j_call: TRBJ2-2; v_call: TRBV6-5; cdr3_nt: TGTGCCAGCCGGGACAGGGGAGACACCGGGGAGCTGTTTTTT; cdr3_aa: CASRDRGDTGELFF
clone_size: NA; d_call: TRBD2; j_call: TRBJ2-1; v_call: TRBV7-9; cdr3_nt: TGTGCCAGCAGCCCTCCCGGGACTAAGTACAATGAGCAGTTCTTC; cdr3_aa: CASSPPGTKYNEQFF
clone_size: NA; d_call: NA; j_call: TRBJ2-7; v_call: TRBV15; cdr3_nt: TGTGCCACCAGCTCCCCGGGGACGGGAGCCTACGAGCAGTACTTC; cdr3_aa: CATSSPGTGAYEQYF
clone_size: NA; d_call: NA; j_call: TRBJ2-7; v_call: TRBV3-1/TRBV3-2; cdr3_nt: TGTGCCAGCAGCCTTGGGGGCCACGAGCAGTACTTC; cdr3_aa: CASSLGGHEQYF
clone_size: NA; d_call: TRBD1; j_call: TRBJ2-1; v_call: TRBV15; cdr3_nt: TGTGCCACCAGCAGAGTGGGCGAGACAGGGAGAGGTATAGGTGAGCAGTTCTTC; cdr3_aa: CATSRVGETGRGIGEQFF
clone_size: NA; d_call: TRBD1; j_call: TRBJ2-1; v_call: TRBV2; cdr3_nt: TGTGCCAGCAGTGCGGGACAGCCGAATGAGCAGTTCTTC; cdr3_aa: CASSAGQPNEQFF
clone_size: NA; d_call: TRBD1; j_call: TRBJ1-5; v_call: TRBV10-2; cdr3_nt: TGCGCCAGCAGTGATCGGACAGGGGGCAATCAGCCCCAGCATTTT; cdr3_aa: CASSDRTGGNQPQHF
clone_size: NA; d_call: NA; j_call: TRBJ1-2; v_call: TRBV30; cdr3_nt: TGTGCCTGGAGTGTAACAGGCCCTAACTATGGCTACACCTTC; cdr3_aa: CAWSVTGPNYGYTF
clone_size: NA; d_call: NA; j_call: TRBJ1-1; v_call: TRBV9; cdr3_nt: TGTGCCAGCAGCGTAGTTGGGGGCGGCACTGAAGCTTTCTTT; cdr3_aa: CASSVVGGGTEAFF
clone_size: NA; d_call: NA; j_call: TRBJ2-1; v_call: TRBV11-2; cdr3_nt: TGTGCCAGCAGCCAGTCATACGTCCCTTCCTACAATGAGCAGTTCTTC; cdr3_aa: CASSQSYVPSYNEQFF
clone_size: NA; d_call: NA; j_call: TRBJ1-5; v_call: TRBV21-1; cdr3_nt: TGTGCCAGCAGCAAAGGGAAGGGACAGGGCAGGAGAGGGGAGAATCAGCCCCAGCATTTT; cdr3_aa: CASSKGKGQGRRGENQPQHF
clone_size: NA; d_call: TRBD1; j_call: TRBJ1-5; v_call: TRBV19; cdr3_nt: TGTGCCAGTAGTATTGGGGGACAGAATAGCAATCAGCCCCAGCATTTT; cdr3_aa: CASSIGGQNSNQPQHF
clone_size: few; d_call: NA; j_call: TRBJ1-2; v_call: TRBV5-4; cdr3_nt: TGTGCCAGCAGCGGAAGGACAGATGGGACCTATGGCTACACCTTC; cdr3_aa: CASSGRTDGTYGYTF
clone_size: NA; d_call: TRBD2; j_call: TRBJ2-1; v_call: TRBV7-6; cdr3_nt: TGTGCCAGCAGTCCCGGGGGGGAGAATGAGCAGTTCTTC; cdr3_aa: CASSPGGENEQFF
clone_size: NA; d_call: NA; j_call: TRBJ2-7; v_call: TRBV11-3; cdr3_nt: TGTGCCAGCAGCGCCCGCCGGGGCTACGAGCAGTACTTC; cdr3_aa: CASSARRGYEQYF
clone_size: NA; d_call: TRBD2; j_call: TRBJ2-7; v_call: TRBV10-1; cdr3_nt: TGCGCCAGCAGTGACTCAAGCGGGGGAAACTACGAGCAGTACTTC; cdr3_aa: CASSDSSGGNYEQYF
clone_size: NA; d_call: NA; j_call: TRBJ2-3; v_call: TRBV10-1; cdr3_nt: TGCGCCAGCAGTGACCTAAGCACAGATACGCAGTATTTT; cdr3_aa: CASSDLSTDTQYF
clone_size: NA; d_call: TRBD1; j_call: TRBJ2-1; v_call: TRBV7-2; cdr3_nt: TGTGCCAGCAGCCCGGACAGGGGGCTCTACAATGAGCAGTTCTTC; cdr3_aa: CASSPDRGLYNEQFF
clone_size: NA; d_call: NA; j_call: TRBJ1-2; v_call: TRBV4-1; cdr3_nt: TGCGCCAGCAGCCAAGTCGGGGGACTCTATGGCTACACCTTC; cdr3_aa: CASSQVGGLYGYTF
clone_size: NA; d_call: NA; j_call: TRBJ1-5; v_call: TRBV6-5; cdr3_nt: TGTGCCAGCAGTTACGGGGGGGACGGCAATCAGCCCCAGCATTTT; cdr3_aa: CASSYGGDGNQPQHF
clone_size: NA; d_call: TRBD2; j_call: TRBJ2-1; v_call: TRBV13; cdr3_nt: TGTGCCAGCAGCTTAGGTCCGGGACTAGCGAATCATGAGCAGTTCTTC; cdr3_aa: CASSLGPGLANHEQFF
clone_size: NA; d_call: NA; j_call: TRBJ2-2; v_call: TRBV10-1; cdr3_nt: TGCGCCAGCAGTGAGCTTGGGTCGGGGAACACCGGGGAGCTGTTTTTT; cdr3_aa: CASSELGSGNTGELFF
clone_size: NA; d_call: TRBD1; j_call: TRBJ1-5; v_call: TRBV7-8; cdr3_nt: TGTGCCAGCAGCCCCGCGCACAGGGGGTATCAGCCCCAGCATTTT; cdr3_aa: CASSPAHRGYQPQHF
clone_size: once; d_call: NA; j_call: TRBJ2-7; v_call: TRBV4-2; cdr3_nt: TGTGCCAGCAGCCAAACAAGCGGCGAGCAGTACTTC; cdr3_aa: CASSQTSGEQYF
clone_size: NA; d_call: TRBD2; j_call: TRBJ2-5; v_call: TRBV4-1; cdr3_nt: TGCGCCAGCAGCCAAGGGACGGGACTACCTCGGGAGACCCAGTACTTC; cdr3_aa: CASSQGTGLPRETQYF
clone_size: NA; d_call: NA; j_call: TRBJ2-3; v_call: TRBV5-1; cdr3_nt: TGCGCCAGCAGGACACAACTTACAGATACGCAGTATTTT; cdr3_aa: CASRTQLTDTQYF
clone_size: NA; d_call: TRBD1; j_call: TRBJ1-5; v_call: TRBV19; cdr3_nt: TGTGCCAGTTCCGGGACAGCCGACAATCAGCCCCAGCATTTT; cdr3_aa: CASSGTADNQPQHF
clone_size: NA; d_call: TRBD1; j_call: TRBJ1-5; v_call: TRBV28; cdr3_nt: TGTGCCAGCAGGGGACAGGGCAATCAGCCCCAGCATTTT; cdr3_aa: CASRGQGNQPQHF
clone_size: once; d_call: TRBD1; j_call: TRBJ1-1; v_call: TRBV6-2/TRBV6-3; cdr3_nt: TGTGCCAGCAGTGCCCATTCAGGGGGTGGGACTGAAGCTTTCTTT; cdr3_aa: CASSAHSGGGTEAFF
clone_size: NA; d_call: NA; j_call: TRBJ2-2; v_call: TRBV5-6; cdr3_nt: TGTGCCAGTACAGGGTATGACACCGGGGAGCTGTTTTTT; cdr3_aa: CASTGYDTGELFF
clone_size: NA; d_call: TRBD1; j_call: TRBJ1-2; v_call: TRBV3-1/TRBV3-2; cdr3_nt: TGTGCCAGCAGCCAAGTGGTGGATCCGGACAGGGGAAGGTATGGCTACACCTTC; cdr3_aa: CASSQVVDPDRGRYGYTF
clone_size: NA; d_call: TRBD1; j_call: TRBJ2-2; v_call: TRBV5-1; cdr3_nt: TGCGCCAGCAGCGCGCATCAGGGGGCTAGGAACACCGGGGAGCTGTTTTTT; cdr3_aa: CASSAHQGARNTGELFF
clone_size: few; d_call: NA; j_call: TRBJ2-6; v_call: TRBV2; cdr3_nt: TGTGCCAGCGGGGGGAACGTCCTGACTTTC; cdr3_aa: CASGGNVLTF
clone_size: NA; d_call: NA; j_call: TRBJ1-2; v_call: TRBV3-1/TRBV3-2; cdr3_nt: TGTGCCAGCAGCCAAGGGGGACTTCCTAACTATGGCTACACCTTC; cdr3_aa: CASSQGGLPNYGYTF
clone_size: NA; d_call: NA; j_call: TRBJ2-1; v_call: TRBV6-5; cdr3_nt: TGTGCCAGCAGTACAGGACTAGAGCAGTTCTTC; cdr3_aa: CASSTGLEQFF
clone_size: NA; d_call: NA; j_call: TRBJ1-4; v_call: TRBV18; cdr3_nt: TGTGCCAGCTCCTTTGGTGAGAATGAAAAACTGTTTTTT; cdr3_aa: CASSFGENEKLFF
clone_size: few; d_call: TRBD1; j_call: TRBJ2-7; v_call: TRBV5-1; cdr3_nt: TGCGCCAGCAGCTTGGGTGTGGGACAGGCGACCTACGAGCAGTACTTC; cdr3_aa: CASSLGVGQATYEQYF
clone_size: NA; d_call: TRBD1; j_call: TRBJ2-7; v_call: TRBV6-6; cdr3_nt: TGTGCCAGCAGGGAAATAACCACAGGGGACGAGCAGTACTTC; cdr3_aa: CASREITTGDEQYF
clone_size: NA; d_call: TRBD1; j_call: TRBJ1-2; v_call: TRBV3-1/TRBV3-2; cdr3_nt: TGTGCCAGCAGCCGAGGTCGGGTGGCAGGGGGCTATGGCTACACCTTC; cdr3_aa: CASSRGRVAGGYGYTF
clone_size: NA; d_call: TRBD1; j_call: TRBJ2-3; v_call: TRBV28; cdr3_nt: TGTGCCAGCGACAGGGGAAGCACAGATACGCAGTATTTT; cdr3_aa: CASDRGSTDTQYF
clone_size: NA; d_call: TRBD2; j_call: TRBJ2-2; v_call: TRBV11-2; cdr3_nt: TGTGCCAGCAGTTTGAGCGGGGGGGCCGGCGGGGAGCTGTTTTTT; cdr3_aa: CASSLSGGAGGELFF
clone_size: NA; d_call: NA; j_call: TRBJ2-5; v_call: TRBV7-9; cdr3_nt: TGTGCCAGCAGCACCGTAACGGTACAAGAGACCCAGTACTTC; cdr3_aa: CASSTVTVQETQYF
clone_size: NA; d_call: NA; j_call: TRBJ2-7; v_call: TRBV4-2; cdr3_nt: TGTGCCAGCAGCCAACCCTCGGAGGGACCGAGCTCCTACGAGCAGTACTTC; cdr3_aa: CASSQPSEGPSSYEQYF
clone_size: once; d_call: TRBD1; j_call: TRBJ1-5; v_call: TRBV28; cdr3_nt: TGTGCCAGCAATATCCGGACAGGGGTCAATCAGCCCCAGCATTTT; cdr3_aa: CASNIRTGVNQPQHF
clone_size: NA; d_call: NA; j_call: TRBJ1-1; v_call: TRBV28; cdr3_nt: TGTGCCAGCATGGCAGTGAACACTGAAGCTTTCTTT; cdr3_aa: CASMAVNTEAFF
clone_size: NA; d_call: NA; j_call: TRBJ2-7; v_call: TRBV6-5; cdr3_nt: TGTGCCAGCAGTTTGGCCGGGGATTACTACGAGCAGTACTTC; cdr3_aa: CASSLAGDYYEQYF
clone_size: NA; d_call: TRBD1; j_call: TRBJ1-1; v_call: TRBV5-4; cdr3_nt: TGTGCCAGCAGCGGTTACAGGGGAACGGAGCGGAGGACCACTGAAGCTTTCTTT; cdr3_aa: CASSGYRGTERRTTEAFF
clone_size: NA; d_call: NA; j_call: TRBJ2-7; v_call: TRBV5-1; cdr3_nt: TGCGCCAGCAGCTTGGTGGCAGGGCTGGCTTCGGCCGAGCAGTACTTC; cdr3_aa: CASSLVAGLASAEQYF
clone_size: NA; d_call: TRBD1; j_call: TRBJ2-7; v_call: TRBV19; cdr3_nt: TGTGCCAGTAGTATCGGGACAGGGGGTACCTACGAGCAGTACTTC; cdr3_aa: CASSIGTGGTYEQYF
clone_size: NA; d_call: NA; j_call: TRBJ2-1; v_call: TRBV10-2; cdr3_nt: TGCGCCAGCAGTGAGCCTGGGGGCGGCGAGCAGTTCTTC; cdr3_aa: CASSEPGGGEQFF
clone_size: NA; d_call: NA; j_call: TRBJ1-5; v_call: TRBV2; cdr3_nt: TGTGCCAGCAGTGAGCCGGCGGGATCGCCCCAGCATTTT; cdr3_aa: CASSEPAGSPQHF
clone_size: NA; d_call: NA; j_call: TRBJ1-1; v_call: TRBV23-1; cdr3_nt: TGCGCCAGCAGTCAATCTACGACAGGCTCGAACACTGAAGCTTTCTTT; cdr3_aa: CASSQSTTGSNTEAFF
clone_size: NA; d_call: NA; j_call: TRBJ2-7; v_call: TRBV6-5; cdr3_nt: TGTGCCAGCAGATCGACCGGGGGGCTATTCTCCGAGCAGTACTTC; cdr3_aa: CASRSTGGLFSEQYF
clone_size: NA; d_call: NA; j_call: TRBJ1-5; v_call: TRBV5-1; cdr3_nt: TGCGCCAGCAGAGGTGGGCCCAATCAGCCCCAGCATTTT; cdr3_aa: CASRGGPNQPQHF
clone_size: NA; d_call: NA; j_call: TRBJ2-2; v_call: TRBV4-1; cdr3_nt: TGCGCCAGCAGCCAAGATTCGCCAGTACCCAGCGGGGAGCTGTTTTTT; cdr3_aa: CASSQDSPVPSGELFF
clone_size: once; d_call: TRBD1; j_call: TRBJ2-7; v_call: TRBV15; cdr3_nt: TGTGCCACCAGCAGAGCCAGGACAGGGCGAAACGAGCAGTACTTC; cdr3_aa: CATSRARTGRNEQYF
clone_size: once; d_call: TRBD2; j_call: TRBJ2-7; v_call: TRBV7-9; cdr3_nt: TGTGCCAGCAGCGAAGGACTAGCGGGGTACGAGCAGTACTTC; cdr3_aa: CASSEGLAGYEQYF
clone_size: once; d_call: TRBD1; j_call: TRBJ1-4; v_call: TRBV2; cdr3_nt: TGTGCCAGCAGAGGACAGGGAATTGGTAATGAAAAACTGTTTTTT; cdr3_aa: CASRGQGIGNEKLFF
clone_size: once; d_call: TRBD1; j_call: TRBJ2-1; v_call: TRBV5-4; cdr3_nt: TGTGCCAGCAGCTTCCGGACAGGGGGCAATGAGCAGTTCTTC; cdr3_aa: CASSFRTGGNEQFF
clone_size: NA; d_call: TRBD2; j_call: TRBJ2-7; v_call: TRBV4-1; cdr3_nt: TGCGCCAGCAGCCTATTCAGCCCCCCAACTAGCGGGGGGGCCTTATACGAGCAGTACTTC; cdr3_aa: CASSLFSPPTSGGALYEQYF